Below, one T cell receptor (beta chain) is given with its context. This sample is drawn from a study of blood T cell repertoires in COVID-19. Whole-study context: The United States, Italy and Spain supplied acute and convalescent COVID-19 samples.

The germline V and J ends were trimmed by 5 bases and 0 bases, with 13 bases remaining between them. This CDR3 comprises 16 residues. Germline loops: CDR1 LNHDA, CDR2 SQIVND (reference sequence). Some clones are missing from TCRdb's copy, which holds only in-frame ones; the method was immunoSEQ multiplex PCR. The sample records under 45,000 clones, more than 80% being singletons. The material sequenced was peripheral blood. The clonotype comes from a man aged 60-69 years with active or convalescent COVID-19. This chain uses TRBV19 with TRBJ2-2; unclear D gene. CDR3 bases: TGTGCCAGTAGTCATTCTAGAAACGCGAACACCGGGGAGCTGTTTTTT. Translation gives CASSHSRNANTGELFF.